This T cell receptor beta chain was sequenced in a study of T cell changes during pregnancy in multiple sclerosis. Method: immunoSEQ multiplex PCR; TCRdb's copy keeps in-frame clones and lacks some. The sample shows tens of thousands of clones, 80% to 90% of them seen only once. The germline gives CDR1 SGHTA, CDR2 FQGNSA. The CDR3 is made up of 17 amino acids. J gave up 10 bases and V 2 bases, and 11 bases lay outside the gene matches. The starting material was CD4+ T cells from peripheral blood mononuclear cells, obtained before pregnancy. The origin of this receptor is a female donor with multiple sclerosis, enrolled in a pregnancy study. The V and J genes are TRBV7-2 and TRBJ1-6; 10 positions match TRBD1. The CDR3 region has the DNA TGTGCCAGCAGCTTACTCTATACTGGACAGGGGGGATCACCCCTCCACTTT. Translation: CASSLLYTGQGGSPLHF.